The 29 T cell receptor beta chains presented below share a single source sample, sequenced in a study of cytomegalovirus exposure and HLA in healthy donors (dated by TCRdb to about 2017). The method behind the library was the immunoSEQ multiplex PCR assay. For the multiplex PCR, a mixture combining 60 forward primers for TCR Vbeta segments and 13 reverse primers for TCR Jbeta segments was used. In TCRdb, the immuneACCESS table is reduced to in-frame sequences with V and J assigned. These tables do not hold every clone; where another copy was compared, an unresolved V gene accounts for under half, and the others remain unexplained. The sample has 75,000 to 100,000 clones on record, 65% to 80% of them singletons. Clones ranked in the top ten supply roughly 3% of the sample. The specimen sequenced was PBMCs. These TCRs come from a female donor in good health and CMV-seropositive.

The rearrangement uses TRBV27 and TRBJ2-1; no firm D call. The ends were cut back, 3 bases at V and 0 bases at J, with 3 bases in the middle. Germline assignment: CDR1 MNHEY and CDR2 SMNVEV (reference sequence). The length of the CDR3 is 13 residues. CDR3: CASSFSSYNEQFF. The CDR3 DNA reads TGTGCCAGCAGTTTCAGCTCCTACAATGAGCAGTTCTTC.

This rearrangement joins TRBV6-5 to TRBJ1-1, with 7 bases fitting TRBD1. V was pared by 6 bases and J by 3 bases, with 7 bases of the junction left unmatched. Germline CDR1 reads MNHEY; CDR2 reads SVGAGI. The CDR3 consists of 14 residues. CDR3 region: CASRLRQGHTEAFF. DNA for the CDR3: TGTGCCAGCAGGTTACGACAGGGCCACACTGAAGCTTTCTTT.

This clone was recorded a few times. The germline gene is not matched at one end of the junction; a read error may be the cause. The chain joins TRBV7-7 to TRBJ2-2, with TRBD1 matching over 8 bases. The CDR3 length is 15 residues. CDR1 and CDR2 (germline): SSHAT, FNYEAQ (reference sequence). In nucleotides, the CDR3 is TGTGCTAGCAGCCGAGGGACAGGGAACACCGGGGAGCTGTTTTTT. Its protein product is CASSRGTGNTGELFF.

This chain links TRBV5-4 with TRBJ1-1; possibly TRBD1 for D (6 bases). Germline V gene lookup returns CDR1 SGHNT and CDR2 YYREEE (reference sequence). This CDR3 has 13 amino acids. V lost 3 bases and J 6 bases, leaving 12 bases between the germline ends. The chain's CDR3 is CASSSPGEAEAFF. The CDR3 DNA reads TGTGCCAGCAGCTCACCAGGGGAAGCTGAAGCTTTCTTT.

This rearrangement joins TRBV7-2 to TRBJ2-7; D uncertain. The germline V and J ends were trimmed by 5 bases and 2 bases, with 10 bases remaining between them. In germline, CDR1 is SGHTA, CDR2 FQGNSA. The CDR3 length is 13 residues. CDR3 loop: CASSLGVPYEQYF. The CDR3 DNA reads as TGTGCCAGCAGCCTGGGCGTCCCCTACGAGCAGTACTTC.

The V and J genes are TRBV23-1 and TRBJ1-1, with TRBD1 identical over 9 bases. TRBV23-1 carries the ORF label, with uncertain function. CDR3 length: 17 amino acids. The V gene end was trimmed by 4 bases and the J gene end by 0 bases; junction bases not matched to a gene: 9. CDR3 residues: CASSPLQGARVNTEAFF. CDR3 nucleotides: TGCGCCAGCAGTCCCCTACAGGGGGCGAGGGTGAACACTGAAGCTTTCTTT.

This clone has only a few counts. This chain links TRBV19 with TRBJ2-6, with D uncertain. The V gene's germline CDR1 is LNHDA and CDR2 SQIVND (reference sequence). With 6 bases removed from V and 0 bases from J, the gap between germline ends came to 9 bases. The CDR3 runs 15 residues. The CDR3: CASRAPSSGANVLTF. CDR3 bases: TGTGCCAGTAGGGCCCCCAGCTCTGGGGCCAACGTCCTGACTTTC.

A few counts support this clone. This chain connects TRBV30 to TRBJ1-4; 11 bases agree with TRBD1. The junction had 2 bases not matched to a gene; V was cut back by 4 bases and J by 7 bases. CDR1 is GTSNPN and CDR2 is SVGIG in the germline V gene (reference sequence). The length of the CDR3 is 13 residues. CDR3 DNA: TGTGCCTGGAAGGACAGGGGGCCTGAAAAACTGTTTTTT. Amino acids: CAWKDRGPEKLFF. The full variable domain, rest sourced from reference TRBV30 and TRBJ1-4, is SQTIHQWPATLVQPVGSPLSLECTVEGTSNPNLYWYRQAAGRGLQLLFYSVGIGQISSEVPQNLSASRPQDRQFILSSKKLLLSDSGFYLCAWKDRGPEKLFFGSGTQLSVL.

The chain has TRBV7-9 and TRBJ2-7; TRBD2 might be the D (5 bases). Between the trimmed V and J ends, which lost 11 bases and 1 base, there was a span of 12 bases. This CDR3 spans 12 amino acids. CDR1 and CDR2 (germline): SEHNR, FQNEAQ (reference sequence). CDR3 amino acids: CAAGLASYEQYF. The DNA of the CDR3 is TGTGCCGCAGGTCTAGCATCCTACGAGCAGTACTTC. Variable domain in full (rest from reference TRBV7-9 and TRBJ2-7): DTGVSQNPRHKITKRGQNVTFRCDPISEHNRLYWYRQTLGQGPEFLTYFQNEAQLEKSRLLSDRFSAERPKGSFSTLEIQRTEQGDSAMYLCAAGLASYEQYFGPGTRLTVT.

The rearrangement links TRBV10-3 to TRBJ2-3, with a weak D call TRBD2 (5 bases). The CDR3 consists of 16 residues. Germline CDR1 is ENHRY and CDR2 is SYGVKD. Deletions cut 3 bases from V and 0 bases from J, with 13 bases between. This CDR3 is CAISEWIALSTDTQYF. The DNA for the CDR3 is TGTGCCATCAGTGAATGGATAGCGTTAAGCACAGATACGCAGTATTTT.

This clone was counted a few times. The gene calls are TRBV14 and TRBJ2-1, with a tentative D call TRBD1 (6 bases). Between the trimmed V and J ends, which lost 3 bases and 7 bases, there was a span of 10 bases. CDR1 and CDR2 (germline): SGHDN, FVKESK. CDR3 length equals 13 residues. DNA of the CDR3: TGTGCCAGCAGCCAGTTAACAGGGAATGAGCAGTTCTTC. This encodes CASSQLTGNEQFF.

The genes are TRBV7-2 and TRBJ1-2, with TRBD1 matching over 8 bases. The CDR3 contains 15 residues. Germline V gene data show CDR1 as SGHTA and CDR2 as FQGNSA. V shed 1 base and J 2 bases; nucleotides not matched to a gene: 3. CDR3 protein: CASSLGTGMNYGYTF. The CDR3, as DNA: TGTGCCAGCAGCTTAGGGACAGGGATGAACTATGGCTACACCTTC.

The V call is TRBV4-2, the J call TRBJ2-7, with 14 bases fitting TRBD2. Germline V CDR1 and CDR2: LGHNA, YNFKEQ. V shed 4 bases and J 4 bases; nucleotides not matched to a gene: 6. The CDR3 loop spans 16 amino acids. The CDR3 spells CASSLRTSGRIYEQYF. The CDR3 DNA is TGTGCCAGCAGCCTCCGGACTAGCGGGAGGATATACGAGCAGTACTTC.

The V call is TRBV5-1, the J call TRBJ2-1; TRBD2 matches at 11 bases. The germline V gene encodes CDR1 SGHRS and CDR2 YFSETQ. The CDR3 runs to 18 residues. The V and J ends lost 3 bases and 0 bases, in that order; junction bases with no gene match: 8. The CDR3 DNA follows: TGCGCCAGCAGCTCGAGGACTAGCGGGCACAGCTCCTACAATGAGCAGTTCTTC. The encoded protein is CASSSRTSGHSSYNEQFF. Together with reference TRBV5-1 and TRBJ2-1, the CDR3 gives the full variable domain: KAGVTQTPRYLIKTRGQQVTLSCSPISGHRSVSWYQQTPGQGLQFLFEYFSETQRNKGNFPGRFSGRQFSNSRSEMNVSTLELGDSALYLCASSSRTSGHSSYNEQFFGPGTRLTVL.

This clone was seen only a few times. V and J are TRBV2 and TRBJ2-1; 10 bases align to TRBD1. Germline V gene data show CDR1 as SNHLY and CDR2 as FYNNEI. J gave up 1 base and V 4 bases, and 19 bases lay outside the gene matches. The CDR3 covers 21 residues. The CDR3 sequence: CASSVPGRDRGKVRSYNEQFF. The CDR3 DNA is TGTGCCAGCAGTGTCCCGGGGCGGGACAGGGGTAAGGTTCGGTCCTACAATGAGCAGTTCTTC. The variable domain in full, with the rest retrieved from reference TRBV2 and TRBJ2-1, is EPEVTQTPSHQVTQMGQEVILRCVPISNHLYFYWYRQILGQKVEFLVSFYNNEISEKSEIFDDQFSVERPDGSNFTLKIRSTKLEDSAMYFCASSVPGRDRGKVRSYNEQFFGPGTRLTVL.

This clone was counted between two and nine times. The chain combines TRBV29-1 with TRBJ1-1; no reliable D call. Germline V gene lookup returns CDR1 SQVTM and CDR2 ANQGSEA. CDR3 size: 13 residues. V lost 7 bases, J lost 5 bases, and 17 bases lay in between. The CDR3 region has the DNA TGCAGCGCCGGGTCGGGATCGGGAACTGAAGCTTTCTTT. As protein: CSAGSGSGTEAFF.

The J gene is TRBJ2-1, the V gene TRBV10-3, with a possible D match to TRBD1 (5 bases). Germline assignment: CDR1 ENHRY and CDR2 SYGVKD. The CDR3 consists of 14 residues. V gave up 2 bases and J gave up 4 bases, with 9 bases separating them. The CDR3 coding sequence is TGTGCCATCAGTGAGAATTCAGGGTACAATGAGCAGTTCTTC. Its translation is CAISENSGYNEQFF.

For the CDR3, the DNA is TGTGCCAGCAGCTTAGCTCGAGGGTGGGAGGCACGGAATGAGCAGTTCTTC. Its translation is CASSLARGWEARNEQFF. The chain has TRBV7-2 and TRBJ2-1; D may be TRBD2 (6 bases). The CDR3 covers 17 residues. Germline V gene lookup returns CDR1 SGHTA and CDR2 FQGNSA. Trimming shortened V by 0 bases and J by 7 bases, and 19 bases separated the two germline ends.

The V call is TRBV5-1, the J call TRBJ1-2, with unresolved D. CDR1 SGHRS and CDR2 YFSETQ come from the germline V gene. V was clipped by 1 base and J by 1 base, with 8 bases between them. The CDR3 consists of 14 residues. The CDR3 here is CASSLPGLNYGYTF. CDR3 in DNA: TGCGCCAGCAGCTTGCCCGGTCTTAACTATGGCTACACCTTC.

In this sample, this clone turned up a few times. The J gene is TRBJ1-5, the V gene TRBV9; D is uncertain. V was trimmed by 7 bases and J by 0 bases, leaving 8 bases between them. Germline V lookup: CDR1 SGDLS, CDR2 YYNGEE. The CDR3 length is 13 residues. CDR3 sequence reads: CASGVNSNQPQHF. DNA for the CDR3: TGTGCCAGCGGAGTGAATAGCAATCAGCCCCAGCATTTT.

The V gene is TRBV4-3, the J gene TRBJ2-2; perhaps TRBD1 as D (5 bases). Trimming took off 3 bases at V and 6 bases at J, with 14 bases between the two ends. Looked up from germline, CDR1 is LGHNA and CDR2 is YSLEER. This CDR3 has 15 residues. CDR3 nucleotide sequence: TGCGCCAGCAGCCAGGTTAATTACAGGTCCGGGGAGCTGTTTTTT. This sequence encodes CASSQVNYRSGELFF.

This chain links TRBV29-1 with TRBJ2-5, with 7 bases identical to TRBD2. Germline CDR1 SQVTM, CDR2 ANQGSEA. The CDR3 has 14 amino acids. Trimming removed 6 bases from V and 4 bases from J; junction bases left unmatched: 11. The CDR3 DNA sequence: TGCAGCGTCCGACTAGCTCTAATAAGAGAGACCCAGTACTTC. This translates into CSVRLALIRETQYF. The whole variable domain, remainder taken from reference TRBV29-1 and TRBJ2-5, is SAVISQKPSRDICQRGTSLTIQCQVDSQVTMMFWYRQQPGQSLTLIATANQGSEATYESGFVIDKFPISRPNLTFSTLTVSNMSPEDSSIYLCSVRLALIRETQYFGPGTRLLVL.

The V gene is TRBV10-3, the J gene TRBJ2-1; weak D call: TRBD1 (5 bases). The CDR3 spans 12 residues. Germline lookup yields CDR1 ENHRY and CDR2 SYGVKD. The ends were cut back, 2 bases at V and 6 bases at J, with 5 bases in the middle. CDR3 sequence reads: CAISEDSNEQFF. CDR3 nucleotide sequence: TGTGCCATCAGTGAGGACAGCAATGAGCAGTTCTTC.

V usage is TRBV4-2 and J usage is TRBJ2-5; TRBD1 might be the D (7 bases). The V end was cut by 5 bases, the J end by 3 bases, with 19 bases between. The CDR3 consists of 16 residues. Germline-derived CDR1 and CDR2 are LGHNA and YNFKEQ. CDR3 in DNA: TGTGCCAGCAGCTATACGGAGGGCAGGGGGGAAGAGACCCAGTACTTC. Its translation: CASSYTEGRGEETQYF.

The V gene is TRBV21-1, the J gene TRBJ1-1; the table's D call, TRBD1, was not checked against the DNA. TRBV21-1 is described as a pseudogene. This CDR3 is 12 amino acids long. The CDR3: CASSKYGHGSFF. CDR3 DNA sequence: TGTGCCAGCAGCAAATATGGACACGGCTCTTTCTTT.

This clone is a singleton in its sample. The V call is TRBV7-3, the J call TRBJ2-1; TRBD2 matches 10 bases. V was clipped by 5 bases and J by 6 bases; unmatched bases: 4. CDR3 size: 14 residues. The germline V gene encodes CDR1 SGHTA and CDR2 FQGTGA. CDR3 in DNA: TGTGCCAGCAGCATAGCGGGAGGTCTCAATGAGCAGTTCTTC. Translation gives CASSIAGGLNEQFF.

CDR3 residues: CASSSDRAPYEQYF. The CDR3 region has the DNA TGTGCCAGCAGCTCCGACAGGGCCCCCTACGAGCAGTACTTC. J is TRBJ2-7 and V is TRBV11-1, with TRBD1 matching over 7 bases. CDR1 is SGHAT, CDR2 FQDESV, per germline (reference sequence). CDR3 length: 14 amino acids. V shed 4 bases and J 2 bases; nucleotides not matched to a gene: 5.

The chain combines TRBV2 with TRBJ2-7, with 7 nucleotides matching TRBD1. Germline values: CDR1 SNHLY, CDR2 FYNNEI. V lost 6 bases, J lost 4 bases, and 21 bases stayed unmatched. The CDR3 covers 18 residues. CDR3 in amino acids: CASRPIRATGSSGYEQYF. The CDR3 nucleotides read TGTGCCAGCAGACCGATCCGGGCGACAGGGTCCTCGGGGTACGAGCAGTACTTC.

The rearrangement uses TRBV4-2 and TRBJ2-1; 9 nucleotides match TRBD1. V was pared by 5 bases and J by 5 bases, with 10 bases of the junction left unmatched. This CDR3 has 16 amino acids. Looked up from germline, CDR1 is LGHNA and CDR2 is YNFKEQ. The chain's CDR3 is CASSYDTGGRNNEQFF. The CDR3 coding sequence is TGTGCCAGCAGCTACGACACAGGGGGCCGTAACAATGAGCAGTTCTTC.